This T cell receptor beta chain was profiled in a study of CD8+CD57+ T cells in acquired aplastic anemia. Study summary: Sorted CD4+ and CD8+ cell DNA averaged approximately 3.2 ug.

TCR beta VDJ combinations and CDR3 sequences were profiled from genomic DNA. TCRdb re-called the reads with MiXCR, one entry per CDR3 protein. The table includes hundreds of thousands of distinct CDR3 sequences, over 25% detected once. CDR1 and CDR2 (germline): LNHDA, SQIVND (reference sequence). The CDR3 has 15 amino acids. Trimming cost V 5 bases and J 4 bases, with 15 bases left between them. Patients chosen for sequencing had shown CD8+CD57+ cell expansion by flow cytometry. Each patient carried a diagnosis of severe acquired aplastic anemia. This clonotype was recorded many times. Its antigen is not known. Study conclusions and caveats: The study identified twenty-nine CD8+ CDR3 sequences shared by patients and controls.

The sequenced sample was sorted CD4+, CD8+, or CD8+CD57+ T cells (not recorded which) from PBMCs. This TCR was sampled from a human donor with aplastic anemia. This chain uses TRBV19 with TRBJ1-3, with no clear D. CDR3 residues: CASSGSITKGNTIYF. For the CDR3, the DNA is TGTGCCAGTAGTGGGTCCATAACGAAGGGAAACACCATATATTTT.